This TCR beta chain was profiled in a study of T cell changes during pregnancy in multiple sclerosis (dated by TCRdb to the late 2010s). For the study in its entirety: The study examined how the T cell repertoire changed over the course of pregnancy in women with multiple sclerosis.

The library was built by means of the immunoSEQ multiplex PCR assay. TCRdb's version of the immuneACCESS table is confined to in-frame rearrangements and falls short of the full clone set. An unresolved V gene accounts for under half of the shortfall where checked; the remainder is of unknown origin. The sample records about 76,000 clones, about 93% of which are singletons. The ten largest account for 1.5% to 2% of the sample. In the case of this clone: No antigen is known for it. No base quality information exists; no much larger clone differs at one position.

CDR1 and CDR2, looked up from the germline V gene (reference sequence), are SEHNR and FQNEAQ. A distance of 11 bases separates the germline ends of V and J, which lose 5 bases and 0 bases respectively. Reading from cysteine to phenylalanine, the CDR3 counts 15 amino acids. The DNA shown is the 45-base CDR3, in frame from base 1. The V gene is TRBV7-9 and the J gene is TRBJ1-3, and possibly TRBD1, on 6 matching bases. The sequence derives from a female donor in good health, enrolled as a control in a pregnancy study. The sequences come from peripheral blood, collected in the first trimester of pregnancy. The CDR3 region reads CASSPRGLSGNTIYF. The DNA sequence reads TGTGCCAGCAGCCCCAGGGGTCTCTCTGGAAACACCATATATTTT.